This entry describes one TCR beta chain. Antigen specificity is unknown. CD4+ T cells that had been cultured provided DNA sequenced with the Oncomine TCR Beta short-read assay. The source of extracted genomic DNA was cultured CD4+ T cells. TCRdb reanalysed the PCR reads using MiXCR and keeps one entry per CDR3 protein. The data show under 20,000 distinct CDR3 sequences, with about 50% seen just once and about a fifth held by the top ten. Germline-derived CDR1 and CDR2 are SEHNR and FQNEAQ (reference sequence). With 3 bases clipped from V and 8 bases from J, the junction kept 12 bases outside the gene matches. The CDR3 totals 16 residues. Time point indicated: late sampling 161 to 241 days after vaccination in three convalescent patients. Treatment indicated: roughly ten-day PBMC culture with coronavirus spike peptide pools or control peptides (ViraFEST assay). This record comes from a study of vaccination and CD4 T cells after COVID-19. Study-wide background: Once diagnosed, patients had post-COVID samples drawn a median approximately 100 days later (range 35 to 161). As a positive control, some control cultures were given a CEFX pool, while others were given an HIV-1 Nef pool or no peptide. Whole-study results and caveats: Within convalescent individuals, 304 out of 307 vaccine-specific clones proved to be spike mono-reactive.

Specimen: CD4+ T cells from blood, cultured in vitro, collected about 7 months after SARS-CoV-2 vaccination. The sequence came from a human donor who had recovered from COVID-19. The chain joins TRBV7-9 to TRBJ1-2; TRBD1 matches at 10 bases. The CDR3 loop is CASSLTGGKGYRGYTF. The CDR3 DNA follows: TGTGCCAGCAGCTTGACAGGGGGCAAGGGCTATCGAGGCTACACCTTC. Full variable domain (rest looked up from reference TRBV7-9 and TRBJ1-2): DTGVSQNPRHKITKRGQNVTFRCDPISEHNRLYWYRQTLGQGPEFLTYFQNEAQLEKSRLLSDRFSAERPKGSFSTLEIQRTEQGDSAMYLCASSLTGGKGYRGYTFGSGTRLTVV.